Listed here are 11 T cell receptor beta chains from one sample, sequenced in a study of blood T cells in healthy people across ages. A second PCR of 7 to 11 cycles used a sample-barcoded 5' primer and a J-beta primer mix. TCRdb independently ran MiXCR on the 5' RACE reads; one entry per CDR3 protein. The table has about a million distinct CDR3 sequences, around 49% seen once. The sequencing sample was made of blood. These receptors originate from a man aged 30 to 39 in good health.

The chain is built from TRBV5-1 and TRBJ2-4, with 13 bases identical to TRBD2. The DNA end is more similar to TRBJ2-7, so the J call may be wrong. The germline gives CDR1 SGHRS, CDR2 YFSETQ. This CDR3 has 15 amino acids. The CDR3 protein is CASSVTSGGIYEQYF. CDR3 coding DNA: TGCGCCAGCAGCGTGACTAGCGGGGGGATCTACGAGCAGTACTTC.

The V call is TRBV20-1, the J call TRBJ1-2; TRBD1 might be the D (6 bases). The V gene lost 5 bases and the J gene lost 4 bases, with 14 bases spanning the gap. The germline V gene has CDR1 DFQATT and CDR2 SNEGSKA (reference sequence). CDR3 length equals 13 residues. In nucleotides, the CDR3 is TGCAGTGCTCCGACCACAGGGTCCTATGGCTACACCTTC. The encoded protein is CSAPTTGSYGYTF.

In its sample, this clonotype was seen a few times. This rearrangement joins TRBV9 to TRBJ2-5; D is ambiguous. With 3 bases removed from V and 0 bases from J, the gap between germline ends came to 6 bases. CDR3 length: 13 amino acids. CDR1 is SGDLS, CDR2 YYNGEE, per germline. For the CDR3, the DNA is TGTGCCAGCAGCGACAGTTACCAAGAGACCCAGTACTTC. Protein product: CASSDSYQETQYF.

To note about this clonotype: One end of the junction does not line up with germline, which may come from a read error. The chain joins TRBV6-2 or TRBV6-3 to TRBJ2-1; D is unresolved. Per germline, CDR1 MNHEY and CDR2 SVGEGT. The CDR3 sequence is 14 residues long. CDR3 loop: CAGRRTSSYNEQFF. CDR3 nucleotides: TGTGCCGGCAGAAGGACGTCCTCCTACAATGAGCAGTTCTTC.

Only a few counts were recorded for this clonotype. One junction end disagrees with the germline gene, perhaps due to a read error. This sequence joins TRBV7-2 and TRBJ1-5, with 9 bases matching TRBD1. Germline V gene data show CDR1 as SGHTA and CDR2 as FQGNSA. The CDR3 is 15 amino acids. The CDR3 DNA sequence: TGTGCCAGCAGCTATGGGACAGGGAGGAGTCAGCCTCAGCATTTT. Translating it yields CASSYGTGRSQPQHF.

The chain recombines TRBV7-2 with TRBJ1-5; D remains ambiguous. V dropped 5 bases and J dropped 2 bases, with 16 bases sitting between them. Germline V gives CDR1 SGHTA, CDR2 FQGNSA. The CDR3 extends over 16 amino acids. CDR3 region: CASSPEAGFGNQPQHF. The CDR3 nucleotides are TGTGCCAGCAGCCCGGAGGCGGGGTTTGGCAATCAGCCCCAGCATTTT.

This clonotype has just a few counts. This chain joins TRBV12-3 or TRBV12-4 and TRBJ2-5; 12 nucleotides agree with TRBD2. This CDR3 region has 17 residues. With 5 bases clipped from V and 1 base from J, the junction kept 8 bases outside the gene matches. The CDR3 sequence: CASSIHGLAGTQETQYF. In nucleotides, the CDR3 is TGTGCCAGCAGTATCCACGGACTAGCGGGGACCCAAGAGACCCAGTACTTC.

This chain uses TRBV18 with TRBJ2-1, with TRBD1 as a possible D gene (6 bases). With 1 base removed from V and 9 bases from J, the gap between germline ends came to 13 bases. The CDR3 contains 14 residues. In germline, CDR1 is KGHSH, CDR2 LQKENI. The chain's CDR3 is CASSPRQGYGEQFF. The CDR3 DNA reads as TGTGCCAGCTCACCACGGCAGGGGTACGGTGAGCAGTTCTTC.

The CDR3 sequence: CASSGGSAHNEQFF. CDR3 nucleotides: TGTGCCAGCAGTGGGGGTAGCGCCCACAATGAGCAGTTCTTC. This chain joins TRBV12-3 or TRBV12-4 and TRBJ2-1, with D perhaps matching TRBD1 or TRBD2 (5 bases each). V was trimmed by 5 bases and J by 5 bases, leaving 13 bases between them. This CDR3 has 14 residues.

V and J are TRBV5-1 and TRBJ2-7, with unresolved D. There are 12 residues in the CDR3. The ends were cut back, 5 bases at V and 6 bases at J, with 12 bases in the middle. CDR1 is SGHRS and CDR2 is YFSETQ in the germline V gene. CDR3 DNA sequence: TGCGCCAGCAGGAAGGTCTCGAGCGAGCAGTACTTC. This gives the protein CASRKVSSEQYF.

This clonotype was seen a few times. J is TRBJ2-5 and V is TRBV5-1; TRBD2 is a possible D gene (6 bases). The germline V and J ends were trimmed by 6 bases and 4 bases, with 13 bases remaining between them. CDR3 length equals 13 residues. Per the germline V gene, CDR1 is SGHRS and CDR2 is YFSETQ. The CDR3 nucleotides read TGCGCCAGCAACCTGCAGGGAGGAGAGACCCAGTACTTC. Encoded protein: CASNLQGGETQYF.